This passage covers 14 T cell receptor beta chains from one sample sequenced in a study of T cell responses to AZD1222 COVID-19 vaccine. Clones were sequenced by immunoSEQ multiplex PCR, and TCRdb holds only the in-frame ones, with some missing. The sample shows 100,000 to 150,000 clones, 92% of them seen only once. Sequences were derived from peripheral blood, sampled on day 0 of AZD1222 vaccination. The receptors were sampled from an adult in good health.

The V and J genes are TRBV30 and TRBJ1-1; no definite D call. Per germline, CDR1 GTSNPN and CDR2 SVGIG (reference sequence). The CDR3 loop spans 13 amino acids. Trimming stripped 4 bases from V and 0 bases from J, with 9 bases between. The CDR3 DNA follows: TGTGCCTGGACCAAGACCATGAACACTGAAGCTTTCTTT. It is translated as CAWTKTMNTEAFF. Together with reference TRBV30 and TRBJ1-1, the CDR3 gives the full variable domain: SQTIHQWPATLVQPVGSPLSLECTVEGTSNPNLYWYRQAAGRGLQLLFYSVGIGQISSEVPQNLSASRPQDRQFILSSKKLLLSDSGFYLCAWTKTMNTEAFFGQGTRLTVV.

This chain joins TRBV6-5 and TRBJ1-5; possible D gene TRBD1, 6 bases. This CDR3 has 15 amino acids. V was clipped by 2 bases and J by 2 bases, with 10 bases between them. Per the germline V gene, CDR1 is MNHEY and CDR2 is SVGAGI. The CDR3 nucleotides are TGTGCCAGCAGTTACGGGGGGGGCGGCAATCAGCCCCAGCATTTT. Translating it yields CASSYGGGGNQPQHF.

The CDR3 here is CASSLVPGGRGAFF. The CDR3 bases are TGTGCCAGCAGCTTAGTACCGGGGGGGCGCGGCGCTTTCTTT. The chain links TRBV11-1 to TRBJ1-1; the D gene is possibly TRBD1 (6 bases). Germline CDR1 SGHAT, CDR2 FQDESV (reference sequence). There are 14 residues in the CDR3. The ends were cut back, 1 base at V and 11 bases at J, with 17 bases in the middle.

This chain links TRBV7-8 with TRBJ2-2; D is ambiguous. Germline assignment: CDR1 SGHVS and CDR2 FQNEAQ. The CDR3 is 13 residues long. V shed 0 bases and J shed 6 bases, with 5 bases lying between them. The CDR3 region has the DNA TGTGCCAGCAGCTTAGCAGCGTCCGGGGAGCTGTTTTTT. Translation: CASSLAASGELFF.

This clone was detected only once. The chain couples TRBV10-1 to TRBJ1-1; 9 bases agree with TRBD1. The CDR3 covers 15 residues. Germline trimming cut 5 bases from V and 4 bases from J; bases unmatched to any gene: 8. CDR1 and CDR2 from the germline V gene are WNHNN and SYGVQD (reference sequence). The CDR3 DNA reads as TGCGCCAGCAGTCCCGGGACAGGGTCGAGCACTGAAGCTTTCTTT. This gives the protein CASSPGTGSSTEAFF.

This rearrangement joins TRBV18 to TRBJ1-2; the match to TRBD1 covers 8 bases. The CDR3 loop spans 17 amino acids. Trimming at V came to 2 bases and at J to 8 bases, leaving 16 bases not matched to a gene. Germline V CDR1 and CDR2: KGHSH, LQKENI. The CDR3 sequence: CASSPVSSSTGGEGYTF. In DNA form, the CDR3 reads TGTGCCAGCTCACCAGTTTCCTCTTCAACAGGGGGTGAGGGCTACACCTTC.

The chain joins TRBV12-5 to TRBJ2-3; 9 nucleotides agree with TRBD2. Trimming took 3 bases from V and 4 from J; bases not matched to a gene: 5. Germline V CDR1 and CDR2: LGHNT, FRNRAP. This CDR3 is built from 15 residues. CDR3 amino acids: CASGFSSGTSDTQYF. For the CDR3, the DNA is TGTGCTAGTGGTTTTTCTAGCGGGACTTCAGATACGCAGTATTTT.

J is TRBJ2-1 and V is TRBV29-1, with no clear D. The CDR3 has 10 residues. The germline V gene has CDR1 SQVTM and CDR2 ANQGSEA. Trimming removed 5 bases from V and 2 bases from J, with 1 base in between. CDR3 in DNA: TGCAGCGTTACCTACAATGAGCAGTTCTTC. This sequence encodes CSVTYNEQFF.

This chain links TRBV5-1 with TRBJ1-1, with TRBD1 as a possible D gene (5 bases). The CDR3 loop spans 16 amino acids. Germline V lookup: CDR1 SGHRS, CDR2 YFSETQ. The V end lost 0 bases, the J end lost 1 base, and 13 bases lay between the germline ends. CDR3 bases: TGCGCCAGCAGCTTGGCCCCAGGGAGGGGGAACACTGAAGCTTTCTTT. This sequence encodes CASSLAPGRGNTEAFF. The full variable domain, rest sourced from reference TRBV5-1 and TRBJ1-1, is KAGVTQTPRYLIKTRGQQVTLSCSPISGHRSVSWYQQTPGQGLQFLFEYFSETQRNKGNFPGRFSGRQFSNSRSEMNVSTLELGDSALYLCASSLAPGRGNTEAFFGQGTRLTVV.

The genes are TRBV7-9 and TRBJ1-1, with D possibly TRBD1 on 5 matching bases. CDR3 length equals 15 residues. In germline, CDR1 is SEHNR, CDR2 FQNEAQ (reference sequence). Trimming took 3 bases from V and 1 from J, leaving 12 bases between them. CDR3 sequence: CASSLGGLTNTEAFF. CDR3 nucleotide sequence: TGTGCCAGCAGCTTGGGGGGACTTACGAACACTGAAGCTTTCTTT.

The chain has TRBV18 and TRBJ1-1; D is uncertain. Trimming removed 1 base at V and 0 bases at J, with 9 bases between. The CDR3 loop spans 15 amino acids. CDR1 and CDR2 from the germline V gene are KGHSH and LQKENI. CDR3 in amino acids: CASSPLRNMNTEAFF. The DNA for the CDR3 is TGTGCCAGCTCACCACTTCGTAACATGAACACTGAAGCTTTCTTT.

J is TRBJ1-2 and V is TRBV12-3 or TRBV12-4; D uncertain. V lost 2 bases to trimming and J lost 5 bases, with 6 bases between them. This CDR3 region has 12 residues. The CDR3 DNA sequence: TGTGCCAGCAGTTTAAGGTCATATGGCTACACCTTC. Protein sequence: CASSLRSYGYTF.

The gene calls are TRBV6-6 and TRBJ1-1; possible D gene TRBD1, 6 bases. V shed 2 bases and J shed 5 bases, with 18 bases lying between them. The germline V gene encodes CDR1 MNHNY and CDR2 SVGAGI (reference sequence). CDR3 length: 16 amino acids. Here the CDR3 DNA reads TGTGCCAGCAGTTACCCCAACCGCGGAGGGGGAACTGAAGCTTTCTTT. The encoded protein is CASSYPNRGGGTEAFF.

The rearrangement uses TRBV19 and TRBJ1-5; 7 nucleotides match TRBD1. Germline V gene sequence: CDR1 LNHDA, CDR2 SQIVND (reference sequence). This CDR3 has 18 amino acids. V was clipped by 3 bases and J by 0 bases; unmatched bases: 11. This CDR3 is CASSITRDSIYSNQPQHF. The CDR3, as DNA: TGTGCCAGTAGTATTACCCGGGACAGCATCTATAGCAATCAGCCCCAGCATTTT.